The sample holds a few counts of the clone carrying this T cell receptor beta chain. Antigen specificity is unknown. Each sample had at least 6.5 million PBMCs isolated. The data belong to a study of blood T cells in healthy people across ages. Study-level findings and limits: There was a strong correlation between TCR beta diversity and naive T cell percentage.

Next came a second PCR, run for about 7 to 12 cycles, which used a sample-barcoded 5' primer along with a J-beta primer mix. Every molecule of cDNA carried a tag from a template-switch adaptor with 12 random nucleotides. One entry per CDR3 protein, called by TCRdb with MiXCR from the 5' RACE reads. The repertoire holds about 1.4 million distinct CDR3 sequences, with 55% to 75% as singletons. The receptor's source is a young man in good health. Sequencing input: blood.

The CDR3 here is CASSPLDSGPYGYTF. The CDR3 DNA reads TGCGCCAGCAGCCCTTTAGACAGCGGGCCCTATGGCTACACCTTC. The chain has TRBV4-1 and TRBJ1-2; TRBD1 might be the D (5 bases). Trimming took off 4 bases at V and 4 bases at J, with 16 bases between the two ends. The CDR3 is made up of 15 amino acids. Per germline, CDR1 MGHRA and CDR2 YSYEKL.